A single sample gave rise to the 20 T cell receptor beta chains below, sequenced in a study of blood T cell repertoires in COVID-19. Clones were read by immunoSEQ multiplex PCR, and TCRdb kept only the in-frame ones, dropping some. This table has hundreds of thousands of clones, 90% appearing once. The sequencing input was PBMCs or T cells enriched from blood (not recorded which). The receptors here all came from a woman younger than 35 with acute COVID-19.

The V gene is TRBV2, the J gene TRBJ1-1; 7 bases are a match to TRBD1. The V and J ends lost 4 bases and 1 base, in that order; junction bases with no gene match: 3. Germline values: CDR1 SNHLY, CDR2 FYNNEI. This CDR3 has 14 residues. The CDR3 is CASSGGQKNTEAFF. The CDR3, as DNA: TGTGCCAGCAGTGGGGGACAGAAGAACACTGAAGCTTTCTTT.

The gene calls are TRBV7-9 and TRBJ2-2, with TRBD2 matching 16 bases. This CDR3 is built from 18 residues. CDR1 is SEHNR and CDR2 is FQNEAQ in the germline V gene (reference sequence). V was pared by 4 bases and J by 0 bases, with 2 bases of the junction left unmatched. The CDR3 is CASSSGLAGGTNTGELFF. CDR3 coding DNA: TGTGCCAGCAGCTCGGGACTAGCGGGAGGGACGAACACCGGGGAGCTGTTTTTT.

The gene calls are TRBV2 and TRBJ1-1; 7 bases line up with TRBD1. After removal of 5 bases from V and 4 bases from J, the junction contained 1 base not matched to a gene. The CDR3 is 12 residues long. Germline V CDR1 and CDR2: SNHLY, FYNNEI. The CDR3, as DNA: TGTGCCAGCAGTAACAGGGGCACTGAAGCTTTCTTT. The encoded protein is CASSNRGTEAFF.

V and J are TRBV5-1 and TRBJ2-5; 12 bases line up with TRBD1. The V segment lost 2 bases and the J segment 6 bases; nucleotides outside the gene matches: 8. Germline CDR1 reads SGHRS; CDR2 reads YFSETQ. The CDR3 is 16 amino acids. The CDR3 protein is CASSFSGTGGLQTQYF. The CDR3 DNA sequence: TGCGCCAGCAGCTTTTCCGGGACAGGGGGCCTACAGACCCAGTACTTC.

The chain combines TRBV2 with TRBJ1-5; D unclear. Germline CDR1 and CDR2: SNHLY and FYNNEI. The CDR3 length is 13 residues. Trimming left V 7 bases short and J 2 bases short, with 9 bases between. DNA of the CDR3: TGTGCCAGCAACATGGGCGGCAATCAGCCCCAGCATTTT. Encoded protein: CASNMGGNQPQHF.

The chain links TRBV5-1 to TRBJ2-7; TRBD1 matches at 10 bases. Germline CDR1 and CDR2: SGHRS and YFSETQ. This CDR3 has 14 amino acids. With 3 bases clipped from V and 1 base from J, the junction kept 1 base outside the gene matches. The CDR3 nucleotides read TGCGCCAGCAGCTGGACAGGGGGATCCTACGAGCAGTACTTC. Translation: CASSWTGGSYEQYF.

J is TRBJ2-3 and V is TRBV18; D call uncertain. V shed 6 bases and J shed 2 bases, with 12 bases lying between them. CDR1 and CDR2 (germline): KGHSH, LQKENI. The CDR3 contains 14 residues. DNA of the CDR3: TGTGCCAGCTCCCAAATTGGGCCCACAGATACGCAGTATTTT. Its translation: CASSQIGPTDTQYF.

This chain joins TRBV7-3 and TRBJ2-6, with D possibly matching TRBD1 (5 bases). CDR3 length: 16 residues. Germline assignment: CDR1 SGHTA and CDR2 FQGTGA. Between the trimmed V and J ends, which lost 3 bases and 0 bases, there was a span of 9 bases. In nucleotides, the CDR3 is TGTGCCAGCAGCTTTATTGACAGCTCTGGGGCCAACGTCCTGACTTTC. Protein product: CASSFIDSSGANVLTF.

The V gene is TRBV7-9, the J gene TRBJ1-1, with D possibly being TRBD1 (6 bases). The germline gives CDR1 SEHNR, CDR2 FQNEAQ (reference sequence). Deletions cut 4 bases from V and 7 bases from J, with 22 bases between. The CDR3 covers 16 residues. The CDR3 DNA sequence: TGTGCCAGCAGCTCCCTGACCGCGACAGGCGAGGTTGAAGCTTTCTTT. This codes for CASSSLTATGEVEAFF.

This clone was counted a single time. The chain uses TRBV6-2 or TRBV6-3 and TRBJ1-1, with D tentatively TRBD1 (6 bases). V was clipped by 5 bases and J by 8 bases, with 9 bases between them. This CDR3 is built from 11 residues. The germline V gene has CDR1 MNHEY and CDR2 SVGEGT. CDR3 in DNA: TGTGCCAGCAGTCGTCAGGGGGAAGCTTTCTTT. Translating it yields CASSRQGEAFF.

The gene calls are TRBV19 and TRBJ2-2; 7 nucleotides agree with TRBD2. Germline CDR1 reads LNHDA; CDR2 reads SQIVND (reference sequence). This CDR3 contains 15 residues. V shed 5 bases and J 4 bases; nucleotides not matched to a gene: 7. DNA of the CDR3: TGTGCCAGTAGTTCAAGCGGGGTCGGCACCGGGGAGCTGTTTTTT. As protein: CASSSSGVGTGELFF.

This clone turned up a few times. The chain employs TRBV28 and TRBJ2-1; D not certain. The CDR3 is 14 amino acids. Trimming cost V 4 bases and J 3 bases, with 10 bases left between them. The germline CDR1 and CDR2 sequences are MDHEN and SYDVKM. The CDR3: CASSYYLGYNEQFF. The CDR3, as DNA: TGTGCCAGCAGTTACTATCTCGGCTACAATGAGCAGTTCTTC. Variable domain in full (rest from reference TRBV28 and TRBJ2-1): DVKVTQSSRYLVKRTGEKVFLECVQDMDHENMFWYRQDPGLGLRLIYFSYDVKMKEKGDIPEGYSVSREKKERFSLILESASTNQTSMYLCASSYYLGYNEQFFGPGTRLTVL.

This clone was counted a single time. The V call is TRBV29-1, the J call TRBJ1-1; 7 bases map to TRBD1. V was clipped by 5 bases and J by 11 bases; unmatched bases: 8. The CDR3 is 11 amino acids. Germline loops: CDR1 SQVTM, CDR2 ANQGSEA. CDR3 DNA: TGCAGCGTTCGACAGGGCGGATTGGCTTTCTTT. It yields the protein CSVRQGGLAFF.

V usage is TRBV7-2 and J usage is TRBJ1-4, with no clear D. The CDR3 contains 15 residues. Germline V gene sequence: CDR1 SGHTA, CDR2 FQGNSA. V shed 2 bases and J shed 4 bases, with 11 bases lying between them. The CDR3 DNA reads TGTGCCAGCAGCTTATTTGGCCAGATTAATGAAAAACTGTTTTTT. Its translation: CASSLFGQINEKLFF.

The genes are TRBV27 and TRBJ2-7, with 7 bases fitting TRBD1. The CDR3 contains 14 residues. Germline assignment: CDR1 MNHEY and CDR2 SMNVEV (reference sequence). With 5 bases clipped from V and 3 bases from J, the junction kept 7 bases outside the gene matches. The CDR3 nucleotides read TGTGCCAGCAGTGACCGGGACAGAGGCTACGAGCAGTACTTC. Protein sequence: CASSDRDRGYEQYF.

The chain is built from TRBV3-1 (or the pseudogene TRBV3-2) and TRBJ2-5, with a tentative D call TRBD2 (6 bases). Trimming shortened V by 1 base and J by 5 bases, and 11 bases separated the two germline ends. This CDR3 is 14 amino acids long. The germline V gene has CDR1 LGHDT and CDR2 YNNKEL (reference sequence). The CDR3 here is CASSQGGLRETQYF. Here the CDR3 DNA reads TGTGCCAGCAGCCAAGGGGGACTTAGGGAGACCCAGTACTTC.

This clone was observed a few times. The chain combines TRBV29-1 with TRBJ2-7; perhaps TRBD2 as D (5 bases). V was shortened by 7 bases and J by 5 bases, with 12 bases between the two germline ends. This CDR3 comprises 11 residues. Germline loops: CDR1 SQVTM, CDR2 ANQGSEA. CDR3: CSARTPHEQYF. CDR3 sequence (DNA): TGCAGCGCCCGGACTCCCCACGAGCAGTACTTC.

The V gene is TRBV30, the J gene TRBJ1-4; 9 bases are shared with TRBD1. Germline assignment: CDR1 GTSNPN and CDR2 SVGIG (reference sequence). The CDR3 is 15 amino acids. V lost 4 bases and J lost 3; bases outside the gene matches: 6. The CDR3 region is CAWTLQGAPNEKLFF. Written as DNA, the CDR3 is TGTGCCTGGACCCTACAGGGGGCACCTAATGAAAAACTGTTTTTT.

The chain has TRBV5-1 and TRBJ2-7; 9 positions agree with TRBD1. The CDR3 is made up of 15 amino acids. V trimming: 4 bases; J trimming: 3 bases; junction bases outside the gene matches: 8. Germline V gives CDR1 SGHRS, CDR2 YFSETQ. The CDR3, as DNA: TGCGCCAGCAGCACCTGGACAGGGGTGGGCTACGAGCAGTACTTC. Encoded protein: CASSTWTGVGYEQYF.

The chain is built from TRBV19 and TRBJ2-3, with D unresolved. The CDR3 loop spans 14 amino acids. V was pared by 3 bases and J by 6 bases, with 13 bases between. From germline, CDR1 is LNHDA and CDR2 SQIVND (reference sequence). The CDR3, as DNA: TGTGCCAGTAGTATCCTCCCTCCCCGGGATACGCAGTATTTT. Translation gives CASSILPPRDTQYF.